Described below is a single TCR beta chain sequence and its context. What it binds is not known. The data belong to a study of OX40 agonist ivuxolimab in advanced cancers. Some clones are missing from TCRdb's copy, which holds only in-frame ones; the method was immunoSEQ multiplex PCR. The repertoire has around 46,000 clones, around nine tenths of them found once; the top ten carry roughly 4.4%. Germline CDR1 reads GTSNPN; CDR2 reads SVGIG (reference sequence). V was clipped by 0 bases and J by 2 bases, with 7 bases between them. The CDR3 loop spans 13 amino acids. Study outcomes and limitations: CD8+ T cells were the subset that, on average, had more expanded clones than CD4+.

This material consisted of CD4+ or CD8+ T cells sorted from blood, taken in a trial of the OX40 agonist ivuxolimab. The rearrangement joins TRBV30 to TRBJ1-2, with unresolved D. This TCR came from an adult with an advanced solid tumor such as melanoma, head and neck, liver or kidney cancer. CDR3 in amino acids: CAWSVWENYGYTF. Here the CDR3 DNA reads TGTGCCTGGAGTGTGTGGGAAAACTATGGCTACACCTTC.